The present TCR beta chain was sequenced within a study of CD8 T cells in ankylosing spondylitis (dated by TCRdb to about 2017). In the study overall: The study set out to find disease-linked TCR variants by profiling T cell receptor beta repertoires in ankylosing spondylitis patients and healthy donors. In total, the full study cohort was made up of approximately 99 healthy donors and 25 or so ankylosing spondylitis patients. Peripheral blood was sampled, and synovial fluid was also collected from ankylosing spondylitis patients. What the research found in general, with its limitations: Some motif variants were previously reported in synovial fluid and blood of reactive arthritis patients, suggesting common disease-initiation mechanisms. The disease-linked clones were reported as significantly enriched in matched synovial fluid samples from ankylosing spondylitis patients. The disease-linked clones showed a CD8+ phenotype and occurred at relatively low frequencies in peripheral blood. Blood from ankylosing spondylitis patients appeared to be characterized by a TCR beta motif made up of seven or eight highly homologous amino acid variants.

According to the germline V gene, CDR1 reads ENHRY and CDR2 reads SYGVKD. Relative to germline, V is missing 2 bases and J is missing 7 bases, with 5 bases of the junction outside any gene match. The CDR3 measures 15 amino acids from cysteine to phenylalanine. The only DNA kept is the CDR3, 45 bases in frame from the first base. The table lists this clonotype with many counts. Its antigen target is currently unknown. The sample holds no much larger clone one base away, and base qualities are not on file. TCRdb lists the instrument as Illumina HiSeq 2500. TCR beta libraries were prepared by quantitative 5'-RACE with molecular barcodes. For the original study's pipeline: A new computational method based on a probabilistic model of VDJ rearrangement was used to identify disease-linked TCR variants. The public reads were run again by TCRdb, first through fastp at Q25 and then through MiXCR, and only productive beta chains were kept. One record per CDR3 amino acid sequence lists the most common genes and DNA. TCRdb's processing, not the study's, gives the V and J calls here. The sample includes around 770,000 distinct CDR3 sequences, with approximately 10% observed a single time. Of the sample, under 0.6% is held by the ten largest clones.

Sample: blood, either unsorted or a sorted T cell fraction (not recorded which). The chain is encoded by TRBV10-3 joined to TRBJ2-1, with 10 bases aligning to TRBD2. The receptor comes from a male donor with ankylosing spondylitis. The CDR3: CAISEPGLALNEQFF. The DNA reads TGTGCCATCAGTGAGCCGGGACTAGCGCTGAATGAGCAGTTCTTC.